This T cell receptor (beta chain) was documented in a study of vaccination effects on CD4 cells after COVID-19. Study-level points and caveats: In the late period after vaccination, infection- and vaccine-induced clones contracted markedly. There was only 1 of 255 vaccine-induced clones in healthy vaccinees that cross-reacted with common cold coronaviruses.

Germline assignment: CDR1 SGHRS and CDR2 YFSETQ. The CDR3 consists of 17 residues. Trimming removed 0 bases from V and 5 bases from J; junction bases left unmatched: 11. In this sample, this clone turned up a few times. Its antigen is as yet unknown. ViraFEST used viral peptide pools to expand antigen-specific CD4+ T cells before sequencing. At the end of 9 to 11 days of culture, CD4+ T cells were isolated. Participants completed two doses of the BNT162b2 or mRNA-1273 vaccine. Sequenced by immunoSEQ multiplex PCR; TCRdb stores in-frame clones only, minus some. The table records 25,000 to 30,000 clones, roughly 80% of them present only once.

The sample was CD4+ T cells from PBMCs cultured with HCoV-NL63 spike peptides, taken after COVID-19 vaccination. The chain carries TRBV5-1 and TRBJ2-3; 8 nucleotides match TRBD1. The TCR sequence derives from a human donor who received a COVID-19 vaccine. The CDR3: CASSLAYTGGGLDTQYF. The DNA of the CDR3 is TGCGCCAGCAGCTTGGCCTATACAGGGGGTGGGCTAGATACGCAGTATTTT.